This T cell receptor (beta chain) emerged from a study of shared clonotypes between healthy human individuals. Study-wide results and limits: For naive CD4 cells, roughly 5% of clonotypes were shared across a handful of donors.

CDR3 length equals 14 residues. CDR1 is MDHEN, CDR2 SYDVKM, per germline. The germline V and J ends were trimmed by 8 bases and 0 bases, with 11 bases remaining between them. Comment on this clone: Antigen specificity is unknown.

An assay was performed, and its level was deep. The genomic DNA of each subset was split evenly across several immunoSEQ plates. Data came from immunoSEQ multiplex PCR; TCRdb stores just in-frame clones and leaves some out. The repertoire includes about a million clones, about 75% of them detected once, and nearly 1.5% sits in the top ten. Sequencing was carried out using memory CD4+ T cells sorted from blood. The subset here: CD45RA-negative fraction. The chain carries TRBV28 and TRBJ1-3; tentative D call: TRBD1 (5 bases). This TCR was recovered from a man between 18 and 29 years old in good health. The CDR3 DNA reads as TGTGCCAGCTGTAGGGGCAGCTCTGGAAACACCATATATTTT. The encoded protein is CASCRGSSGNTIYF.